The next 9 T cell receptor beta chains were all read from a single sample in a study of CD8 T cells in Susac syndrome. The RNA, about 0.45 to 1 ug, was put through reverse transcription using random hexamers. TCRdb redid the calling of the immunoSEQ multiplex PCR reads with MiXCR, one entry per CDR3 protein. Here the sample spans about 130,000 distinct CDR3 sequences, 95% being singletons. Sequencing used CD8+ T cells from PBMCs. These receptor sequences come from a human donor with Susac syndrome.

The rearrangement uses TRBV20-1 and TRBJ1-2; 8 bases fit TRBD1. The germline CDR1 and CDR2 sequences are DFQATT and SNEGSKA (reference sequence). The CDR3 is made up of 13 amino acids. V shed 6 bases and J 8 bases; nucleotides not matched to a gene: 11. The CDR3 sequence: CSAFGQGDEGYTF. CDR3 DNA sequence: TGCAGTGCGTTCGGACAGGGAGATGAGGGCTACACCTTC.

In nucleotides, the CDR3 is TGTGCCAGCAGCTTGGAGCCGGGACTAGCGGGAGGGGACAATGAGCAGTTCTTC. This encodes CASSLEPGLAGGDNEQFF. This chain links TRBV5-4 with TRBJ2-1; 16 positions agree with TRBD2. The trim removed 0 bases at V and 5 bases at J, leaving 5 bases unmatched. There are 18 residues in the CDR3. CDR1 is SGHNT and CDR2 is YYREEE in the germline V gene (reference sequence).

The chain joins TRBV14 to TRBJ2-1, with D tentatively TRBD1 (6 bases). The CDR3 spans 13 residues. V gave up 4 bases and J gave up 9 bases, with 13 bases separating them. Per the germline V gene, CDR1 is SGHDN and CDR2 is FVKESK. This chain's CDR3 is CASSPVGAGEQFF. CDR3 coding DNA: TGTGCCAGCAGCCCAGTGGGGGCGGGTGAGCAGTTCTTC.

The V call is TRBV20-1, the J call TRBJ1-3; D gene unclear. The CDR3 totals 14 residues. CDR1 and CDR2 from the germline V gene are DFQATT and SNEGSKA (reference sequence). V lost 0 bases to trimming and J lost 0 bases, with 6 bases between them. The CDR3 bases are TGCAGTGCTAGAGATCCGGACTCTGGAAACACCATATATTTT. It codes for CSARDPDSGNTIYF.

CDR3 protein: CSVEEQGGYEQYF. The CDR3 DNA is TGCAGCGTTGAAGAGCAGGGGGGCTACGAGCAGTACTTC. The gene calls are TRBV29-1 and TRBJ2-7; D might be TRBD1 (7 bases). Germline CDR1 reads SQVTM; CDR2 reads ANQGSEA. This CDR3 has 13 residues. V dropped 0 bases and J dropped 3 bases, with 9 bases sitting between them.

The rearrangement links TRBV2 to TRBJ2-1; TRBD1 might be the D (6 bases). The V end was cut by 0 bases, the J end by 5 bases, with 14 bases between. Per the germline V gene, CDR1 is SNHLY and CDR2 is FYNNEI. The CDR3 runs 16 residues. The CDR3 protein is CASSEATSGQNNEQFF. CDR3 DNA sequence: TGTGCCAGCAGTGAAGCAACCTCGGGACAAAACAATGAGCAGTTCTTC.

This chain links TRBV2 with TRBJ2-5; TRBD2 matches at 8 bases. With V trimmed by 6 bases and J by 7 bases, 7 bases remained unmatched. Germline CDR1 reads SNHLY; CDR2 reads FYNNEI. This CDR3 contains 13 residues. The CDR3 is CASRSGGPSTQYF. The CDR3 nucleotides read TGTGCCAGCAGATCGGGAGGGCCATCGACCCAGTACTTC.

The chain links TRBV5-6 to TRBJ2-7; D gene unclear. V was shortened by 3 bases and J by 2 bases, with 9 bases between the two germline ends. Germline CDR1 and CDR2: SGHDT and YYEEEE. This CDR3 spans 13 amino acids. The CDR3 here is CASSYAHPYEQYF. CDR3 DNA: TGTGCCAGCAGCTATGCTCACCCCTACGAGCAGTACTTC.

The rearrangement joins TRBV14 to TRBJ2-5; D uncertain. The CDR3 sequence is 13 residues long. The germline V and J ends were trimmed by 1 base and 0 bases, with 3 bases remaining between them. Germline lookup yields CDR1 SGHDN and CDR2 FVKESK. CDR3 DNA sequence: TGTGCCAGCAGCCAAGGGTACCAAGAGACCCAGTACTTC. The encoded protein is CASSQGYQETQYF.